This T cell receptor beta chain was identified during a study of long-term antiretroviral therapy in people with HIV. Runs used v3.0 of the immunoSEQ assay and were done at survey level. This table comes from immunoSEQ multiplex PCR, and its TCRdb copy is limited to in-frame clones, with some not included. This sample yields approximately 19,000 clones, of which about four fifths are seen a single time; 5% to 7.5% belongs to the top ten. This CDR3 is built from 13 residues. Between the trimmed V and J ends, which lost 7 bases and 7 bases, there was a span of 17 bases. Germline V gene sequence: CDR1 MDHEN, CDR2 SYDVKM.

This receptor was obtained from a man between 18 and 35 years old with HIV. J is TRBJ2-7 and V is TRBV28, with D tentatively TRBD2 (5 bases). Sequenced material: unsorted PBMCs, taken at the start of antiretroviral therapy, before treatment. CDR3 in DNA: TGTGCCAGCAAGGGTCCCGGGAACGGGGAGCAGTACTTC. It is translated as CASKGPGNGEQYF.